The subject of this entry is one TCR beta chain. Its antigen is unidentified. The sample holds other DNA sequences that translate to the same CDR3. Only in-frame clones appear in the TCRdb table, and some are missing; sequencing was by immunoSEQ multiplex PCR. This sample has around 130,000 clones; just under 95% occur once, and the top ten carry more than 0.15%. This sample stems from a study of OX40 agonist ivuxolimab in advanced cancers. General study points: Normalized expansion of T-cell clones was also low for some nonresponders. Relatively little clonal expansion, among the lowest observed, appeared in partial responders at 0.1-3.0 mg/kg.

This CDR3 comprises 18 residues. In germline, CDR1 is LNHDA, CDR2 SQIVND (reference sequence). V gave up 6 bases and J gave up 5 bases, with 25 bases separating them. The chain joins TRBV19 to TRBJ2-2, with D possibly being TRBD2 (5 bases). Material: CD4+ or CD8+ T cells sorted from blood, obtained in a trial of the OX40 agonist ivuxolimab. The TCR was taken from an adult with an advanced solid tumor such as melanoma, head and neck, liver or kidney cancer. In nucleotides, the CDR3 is TGTGCCAGTAGAGTAGCGTCTGGTACCCTGGGGAATACCGGGGAGCTGTTTTTT. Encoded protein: CASRVASGTLGNTGELFF.